The 7 T cell receptor beta chains presented below share a single source sample, sequenced in a study of T cells after yellow fever vaccination. TCRdb itself ran the 5' RACE reads through MiXCR, one entry per CDR3 protein. The data show 230,000 or so distinct CDR3 sequences, 3.6% seen once. Here the sequenced sample was PBMCs, taken 15 days after the yellow fever booster vaccination. The origin of the receptors is a man between 18 and 35 years old who received the YFV17D yellow fever vaccine.

In this sample, this clonotype turned up a few times. A read error may explain this, as a much larger clone is one base away. V gene TRBV20-1 combines with J gene TRBJ2-1; D not certain. V lost 5 bases and J lost 5, with 7 bases in between. Germline CDR1 and CDR2: DFQATT and SNEGSKA (reference sequence). This CDR3 comprises 11 residues. The CDR3 reads CSASSHNEQFF. The CDR3 coding sequence is TGCAGTGCTTCCAGCCACAATGAGCAGTTCTTC.

This clonotype has just a few counts. This chain connects TRBV19 to TRBJ2-7; no firm D call. Germline-derived CDR1 and CDR2 are LNHDA and SQIVND (reference sequence). The CDR3 totals 14 residues. Trimming pared 2 bases from V and 6 bases from J, leaving 14 bases between. The CDR3 spells CASSIRDSPGEQYF. As DNA, the CDR3 is TGTGCCAGTAGTATAAGGGATAGTCCGGGCGAGCAGTACTTC.

With regard to this clonotype: At one end, the junction sequence differs from germline, possibly due to a read error. The J gene is TRBJ1-6, the V gene TRBV4-3; 9 bases agree with TRBD1. CDR3 length: 15 amino acids. The germline V gene encodes CDR1 LGHNA and CDR2 YSLEER. CDR3 region: CASGQDTGGGSPLHF. Written as DNA, the CDR3 is TGCGCCAGCGGCCAAGATACAGGGGGCGGGTCACCCCTCCACTTT.

This clonotype was seen many times. This chain uses TRBV5-1 with TRBJ2-3; 7 bases map to TRBD1. The CDR3 covers 16 residues. V shed 3 bases, J shed 2 bases, and the junction held 9 bases outside the gene matches. Germline V gives CDR1 SGHRS, CDR2 YFSETQ. In DNA, the CDR3 is TGCGCCAGCAGCTCGTACAGGGGTCGTTCCACAGATACGCAGTATTTT. Protein: CASSSYRGRSTDTQYF.

This clonotype was observed at least ten times. The genes are TRBV6-5 and TRBJ2-3; a weak D match, TRBD1 (6 bases). V dropped 0 bases and J dropped 3 bases, with 13 bases sitting between them. CDR3 length equals 16 residues. Germline CDR1 MNHEY, CDR2 SVGAGI. CDR3: CASSYSQGPLTDTQYF. CDR3 bases: TGTGCCAGCAGTTACTCCCAGGGGCCCCTGACAGATACGCAGTATTTT.

This clonotype was picked up a small number of times. The chain joins TRBV29-1 to TRBJ2-5, with 10 bases matching TRBD2. Per the germline V gene, CDR1 is SQVTM and CDR2 is ANQGSEA. V shed 3 bases, J shed 3 bases, and the junction held 10 bases outside the gene matches. The CDR3 runs 16 residues. The CDR3 spells CSVEKISGGEKETQYF. The CDR3 coding sequence is TGCAGCGTTGAGAAGATAAGCGGGGGGGAAAAAGAGACCCAGTACTTC.

This clonotype was observed many times. This chain joins TRBV7-9 and TRBJ1-1; tentative D call: TRBD1 (5 bases). This CDR3 has 13 amino acids. The V gene lost 3 bases and the J gene lost 3 bases, with 8 bases spanning the gap. The germline gives CDR1 SEHNR, CDR2 FQNEAQ (reference sequence). CDR3 bases: TGTGCCAGCAGCTTGGGGCTGGACACTGAAGCTTTCTTT. Protein sequence: CASSLGLDTEAFF.